The 9 T cell receptor beta chains presented below share a single source sample, sequenced in a study of T cell clones after liver transplantation. Only in-frame clones appear in the TCRdb table, and some are missing; sequencing was by immunoSEQ multiplex PCR. This table has approximately 100,000 clones, approximately 78% appearing once. The sequences come from CD4+ T cells from blood, collected before liver transplant. The receptors derive from a human donor who received a liver transplant.

The chain employs TRBV29-1 and TRBJ1-5; weak D call: TRBD1 (5 bases). Germline V gene lookup returns CDR1 SQVTM and CDR2 ANQGSEA. The CDR3 loop spans 14 amino acids. V lost 6 bases to trimming and J lost 0 bases, with 12 bases between them. This CDR3 reads CSVSDSHSNQPQHF. The CDR3 nucleotides are TGCAGCGTCTCTGACAGCCATAGCAATCAGCCCCAGCATTTT.

The V call is TRBV2, the J call TRBJ2-7; 8 bases align to TRBD1. V was clipped by 3 bases and J by 2 bases; unmatched bases: 3. Germline V gene lookup returns CDR1 SNHLY and CDR2 FYNNEI. This CDR3 contains 14 residues. CDR3 coding DNA: TGTGCCAGCAGTGAGACAGGGGCAACCTACGAGCAGTACTTC. Translated: CASSETGATYEQYF.

The J gene is TRBJ1-6, the V gene TRBV7-3, with 7 positions matching TRBD1. This CDR3 spans 13 amino acids. Germline loops: CDR1 SGHTA, CDR2 FQGTGA. V was clipped by 5 bases and J by 7 bases; unmatched bases: 2. As DNA, the CDR3 is TGTGCCAGCAGCGCGACAGGGAATTCACCCCTCCACTTT. It codes for CASSATGNSPLHF.

Only a few counts were recorded for this clone. The rearrangement uses TRBV7-2 and TRBJ1-3; D is uncertain. The CDR3 totals 14 residues. The V gene's germline CDR1 is SGHTA and CDR2 FQGNSA. V was pared by 1 base and J by 3 bases, with 7 bases between. In nucleotides, the CDR3 is TGTGCCAGCAGCTTAGATTGGGGTGGAAACACCATATATTTT. It codes for CASSLDWGGNTIYF.

The chain is built from TRBV28 and TRBJ2-3; 7 bases line up with TRBD1. V gave up 8 bases and J gave up 4 bases; unmatched junction bases: 9. The CDR3 consists of 14 residues. Per germline, CDR1 MDHEN and CDR2 SYDVKM. In nucleotides, the CDR3 is TGTGCCAGCGGGGCAGGGGGTAACGCAGATACGCAGTATTTT. It translates to CASGAGGNADTQYF.

The J gene is TRBJ2-7, the V gene TRBV7-2; D ambiguous. Germline lookup yields CDR1 SGHTA and CDR2 FQGNSA. This CDR3 region has 15 residues. The V end was cut by 4 bases, the J end by 1 base, with 14 bases between. CDR3: CASSSWTGPSYEQYF. The CDR3 coding sequence is TGTGCCAGCAGCTCCTGGACGGGCCCTTCCTACGAGCAGTACTTC.

This chain links TRBV7-2 with TRBJ2-5, with 11 bases matching TRBD1. V dropped 8 bases and J dropped 5; count of bases not matched to a gene: 4. Germline V lookup: CDR1 SGHTA, CDR2 FQGNSA. The CDR3 runs 13 residues. CDR3 bases: TGTGCCAGCCAACGGGACAGGGGGGAGACCCAGTACTTC. Translating it yields CASQRDRGETQYF.

This chain connects TRBV19 to TRBJ1-1; TRBD1 agrees at 8 bases. Germline V gives CDR1 LNHDA, CDR2 SQIVND (reference sequence). The CDR3 loop spans 14 amino acids. V lost 6 bases to trimming and J lost 6 bases; unmatched junction nucleotides: 9. The CDR3 loop reads CASRRRQGTAEAFF. In nucleotides, the CDR3 is TGTGCCAGTAGGAGAAGACAGGGGACGGCTGAAGCTTTCTTT.

J is TRBJ2-1 and V is TRBV2, with a tentative D call TRBD2 (7 bases). Trimming took off 7 bases at V and 0 bases at J, with 28 bases between the two ends. This CDR3 has 20 amino acids. Germline CDR1 SNHLY, CDR2 FYNNEI. The CDR3 DNA follows: TGTGCCAGCAATAAAAGGGCCCGGGGGGCCTCACTCAGCTCCTACAATGAGCAGTTCTTC. Protein: CASNKRARGASLSSYNEQFF. Together with reference TRBV2 and TRBJ2-1, the CDR3 gives the full variable domain: EPEVTQTPSHQVTQMGQEVILRCVPISNHLYFYWYRQILGQKVEFLVSFYNNEISEKSEIFDDQFSVERPDGSNFTLKIRSTKLEDSAMYFCASNKRARGASLSSYNEQFFGPGTRLTVL.